The next 25 T cell receptor beta chains were all read from a single sample in a study of cytotoxic CD8 clonotypes in ibrutinib-treated CLL. Assay: immunoSEQ multiplex PCR; the TCRdb copy retains only in-frame clones and omits some. The data show some 7,000 clones, with approximately 79% seen just once and around 4% held by the top ten. Sequenced material: PBMCs, taken before ibrutinib treatment. The receptors derive from a human donor with chronic lymphocytic leukemia.

The rearrangement joins TRBV6-4 to TRBJ2-7, with D possibly matching TRBD2 (6 bases). CDR1 is MRHNA and CDR2 is SNTAGT in the germline V gene. Trimming took 6 bases from V and 7 from J, leaving 19 bases between them. The CDR3 has 14 amino acids. The DNA for the CDR3 is TGTGCCAGCAGACCGGGACTCGCTGGGGATGAGCAGTACTTC. This gives the protein CASRPGLAGDEQYF.

The chain joins TRBV7-2 to TRBJ1-4; perhaps TRBD1 as D (6 bases). Germline V lookup: CDR1 SGHTA, CDR2 FQGNSA. The CDR3 is 15 amino acids. V was trimmed by 0 bases and J by 8 bases, leaving 13 bases between them. For the CDR3, the DNA is TGTGCCAGCAGCTTAGCGCGAGGGGGTGGGGAAAAACTGTTTTTT. Translating gives CASSLARGGGEKLFF.

CDR3 loop: CASSIDGQGNTEAFF. Here the CDR3 DNA reads TGTGCCAGTAGTATTGACGGACAGGGCAACACTGAAGCTTTCTTT. The rearrangement uses TRBV19 and TRBJ1-1, with TRBD1 matching over 8 bases. V was pared by 3 bases and J by 2 bases, with 5 bases of the junction left unmatched. From germline, CDR1 is LNHDA and CDR2 SQIVND (reference sequence). The CDR3 has 15 amino acids.

This CDR3 reads CASSPIFRRKSNTEAFF. In DNA form, the CDR3 reads TGTGCCAGCTCACCAATCTTTAGGCGGAAAAGTAACACTGAAGCTTTCTTT. This chain uses TRBV18 with TRBJ1-1; D remains unclear. The length of the CDR3 is 17 residues. Germline lookup yields CDR1 KGHSH and CDR2 LQKENI. Between the trimmed V and J ends, which lost 2 bases and 2 bases, there was a span of 18 bases.

This clone is large (0.1 to 1%) by share. The rearrangement joins TRBV5-1 to TRBJ1-2; 7 bases are a match to TRBD1. Germline CDR1 SGHRS, CDR2 YFSETQ. This CDR3 is 14 amino acids long. V was clipped by 0 bases and J by 4 bases; unmatched bases: 3. Written as DNA, the CDR3 is TGCGCCAGCAGCTTGGGACAGGGCGGCTATGGCTACACCTTC. Its translation is CASSLGQGGYGYTF.

In regard to this clone: Its ends do not fully match the called genes, so a read error is possible. J is TRBJ2-1 and V is TRBV4-2; 12 nucleotides match TRBD2. Looked up from germline, CDR1 is LGHNA and CDR2 is YNFKEQ. The CDR3 is 13 residues long. CDR3 sequence reads: CASSQDRGLAGIF. CDR3 nucleotide sequence: TGTGCCAGCAGCCAAGATCGAGGACTAGCGGGAATCTTC.

The chain uses TRBV19 and TRBJ1-1; no clear D. CDR3 length: 13 amino acids. Per germline, CDR1 LNHDA and CDR2 SQIVND (reference sequence). V lost 3 bases and J lost 11, with 16 bases in between. In DNA form, the CDR3 reads TGTGCCAGTAGTATCCCGCAGGCGAGGTATGCTTTCTTT. Its translation is CASSIPQARYAFF.

The chain has TRBV15 and TRBJ2-3; D possibly corresponds to TRBD1 (5 bases). There are 15 residues in the CDR3. Germline V gene data show CDR1 as LNHNV and CDR2 as YYDKDF (reference sequence). With 1 base removed from V and 7 bases from J, the gap between germline ends came to 15 bases. DNA of the CDR3: TGTGCCACCAGCAGAGGTAATACAGGAGAGAATACGCAGTATTTT. Translation gives CATSRGNTGENTQYF.

This clone was counted between two and nine times. The chain uses TRBV2 and TRBJ2-5; D gene ambiguous. Germline V gives CDR1 SNHLY, CDR2 FYNNEI. With 5 bases removed from V and 2 bases from J, the gap between germline ends came to 3 bases. This CDR3 is built from 11 residues. CDR3: CASSLQETQYF. The CDR3 nucleotides read TGTGCCAGCAGTCTTCAAGAGACCCAGTACTTC. Variable domain in full (rest from reference TRBV2 and TRBJ2-5): EPEVTQTPSHQVTQMGQEVILRCVPISNHLYFYWYRQILGQKVEFLVSFYNNEISEKSEIFDDQFSVERPDGSNFTLKIRSTKLEDSAMYFCASSLQETQYFGPGTRLLVL.

This clone was recorded a few times. The chain is built from TRBV2 and TRBJ2-3; the match to TRBD2 covers 12 bases. Germline V gene data show CDR1 as SNHLY and CDR2 as FYNNEI. V was pared by 7 bases and J by 6 bases, with 5 bases of the junction left unmatched. This CDR3 is 14 amino acids long. The CDR3, as DNA: TGTGCCAGCAAAGCTAGCGGGGGGGCGGATACGCAGTATTTT. Protein: CASKASGGADTQYF.

CDR3 amino acids: CASSWDSSYEQYF. The CDR3 DNA sequence: TGTGCCAGCAGTTGGGACAGCTCCTACGAGCAGTACTTC. V usage is TRBV27 and J usage is TRBJ2-7, with 7 bases aligning to TRBD1. This CDR3 is built from 13 residues. Germline lookup yields CDR1 MNHEY and CDR2 SMNVEV (reference sequence). V lost 4 bases to trimming and J lost 0 bases; unmatched junction nucleotides: 0.

V and J are TRBV12-5 and TRBJ1-5; D not resolved. Germline-derived CDR1 and CDR2 are LGHNT and FRNRAP. The CDR3 extends over 13 amino acids. V was clipped by 8 bases and J by 4 bases, with 12 bases between them. The CDR3, as DNA: TGTGCTAGTAGTTGGGCACTAAATCAGCCCCAGCATTTT. This codes for CASSWALNQPQHF.

The chain couples TRBV7-6 to TRBJ2-3; TRBD2 matches at 8 bases. The germline V gene has CDR1 SGHVS and CDR2 FNYEAQ. The CDR3 loop spans 17 amino acids. V shed 5 bases, J shed 1 base, and the junction held 11 bases outside the gene matches. CDR3 DNA sequence: TGTGCCAGCAGCCCGGGAGGGGGGGGATGGGGCACAGATACGCAGTATTTT. This gives the protein CASSPGGGGWGTDTQYF.

The chain employs TRBV7-9 and TRBJ2-3; no reliable D call. Trimming shortened V by 1 base and J by 2 bases, and 7 bases separated the two germline ends. The CDR3 loop spans 14 amino acids. CDR1 and CDR2 (germline): SEHNR, FQNEAQ (reference sequence). This CDR3 reads CASSLGRLTDTQYF. The DNA for the CDR3 is TGTGCCAGCAGCTTAGGAAGGCTCACAGATACGCAGTATTTT.

The chain links TRBV9 to TRBJ2-7; the D gene could be TRBD1 or TRBD2 (5 bases each). The CDR3 consists of 18 residues. Between the trimmed V and J ends, which lost 1 base and 7 bases, there was a span of 27 bases. Germline CDR1 reads SGDLS; CDR2 reads YYNGEE. The CDR3 sequence: CASSVSPSEGTSLGEQYF. The CDR3 nucleotides are TGTGCCAGCAGCGTAAGCCCCTCAGAAGGGACCTCCCTTGGGGAGCAGTACTTC.

The rearrangement uses TRBV9 and TRBJ2-5; D possibly corresponds to TRBD2 (5 bases). The CDR3 extends over 15 amino acids. The V gene lost 0 bases and the J gene lost 3 bases, with 12 bases spanning the gap. Germline CDR1 is SGDLS and CDR2 is YYNGEE. The DNA for the CDR3 is TGTGCCAGCAGCGTAGTGGCGGGCCTTAAAGAGACCCAGTACTTC. Encoded protein: CASSVVAGLKETQYF.

The chain combines TRBV2 with TRBJ1-2, with D tentatively TRBD1 (5 bases). Between the trimmed V and J ends, which lost 11 bases and 6 bases, there was a span of 16 bases. Germline V gene lookup returns CDR1 SNHLY and CDR2 FYNNEI. The CDR3 runs to 12 residues. The CDR3 DNA sequence: TGTGCCGGTTCAAGGGGTTCGGATGGCTACACCTTC. Protein sequence: CAGSRGSDGYTF.

The chain uses TRBV6-5 and TRBJ2-7, with D possibly TRBD1 on 6 matching bases. CDR1 MNHEY and CDR2 SVGAGI come from the germline V gene. The CDR3 has 13 amino acids. Trimming left V 5 bases short and J 12 bases short, with 20 bases between. This CDR3 is CASSVNRADFLYF. The DNA of the CDR3 is TGTGCCAGCAGTGTTAACAGGGCCGATTTCCTGTACTTC.

V is TRBV11-2 and J is TRBJ1-1; D possibly corresponds to TRBD1 (5 bases). With 5 bases removed from V and 3 bases from J, the gap between germline ends came to 19 bases. The CDR3 has 16 amino acids. Germline V gene sequence: CDR1 SGHAT, CDR2 FQNNGV. CDR3 in amino acids: CASSPGPEGRYTEAFF. In DNA form, the CDR3 reads TGTGCCAGCAGCCCGGGACCGGAGGGCCGGTACACTGAAGCTTTCTTT.

The rearrangement uses TRBV9 and TRBJ2-2; 8 nucleotides align to TRBD1. Trimming took 4 bases from V and 7 from J; bases not matched to a gene: 15. Germline CDR1 is SGDLS and CDR2 is YYNGEE. CDR3 length: 17 residues. The CDR3 is CASSPQTGVGMGGELFF. The CDR3 DNA reads TGTGCCAGCAGCCCACAGACAGGGGTGGGCATGGGCGGGGAGCTGTTTTTT. Full variable domain (outside the CDR3, taken from reference TRBV9 and TRBJ2-2): DSGVTQTPKHLITATGQRVTLRCSPRSGDLSVYWYQQSLDQGLQFLIQYYNGEERAKGNILERFSAQQFPDLHSELNLSSLELGDSALYFCASSPQTGVGMGGELFFGEGSRLTVL.

The chain carries TRBV9 and TRBJ1-5; no definite D call. CDR3 length equals 14 residues. V was cut by 4 bases and J by 2 bases, with 10 bases left in between. The germline V gene encodes CDR1 SGDLS and CDR2 YYNGEE. CDR3: CASSLGNRNQPQHF. In DNA, the CDR3 is TGTGCCAGCAGCCTCGGGAATCGCAATCAGCCCCAGCATTTT.

This clone was detected a few times. The CDR3 sequence: CASAQRDHYGQYF. CDR3 bases: TGTGCCAGCGCACAGCGGGACCACTATGGGCAGTACTTC. The chain links TRBV27 to TRBJ2-7; TRBD2 matches 7 bases. In germline, CDR1 is MNHEY, CDR2 SMNVEV (reference sequence). The V segment lost 8 bases and the J segment 9 bases; nucleotides outside the gene matches: 13. The CDR3 is 13 residues long.

The chain joins TRBV6-6 to TRBJ1-3, with D possibly being TRBD1 (6 bases). V was clipped by 6 bases and J by 4 bases, with 13 bases between them. Looked up from germline, CDR1 is MNHNY and CDR2 is SVGAGI (reference sequence). This CDR3 is 14 amino acids long. CDR3 in amino acids: CASSPGGLGNTIYF. In DNA, the CDR3 is TGTGCCAGCAGCCCCGGGGGGCTCGGAAACACCATATATTTT.

The V and J genes are TRBV7-2 and TRBJ1-1; D remains ambiguous. Trimming cost V 4 bases and J 4 bases, with 4 bases left between them. In germline, CDR1 is SGHTA, CDR2 FQGNSA. This CDR3 has 11 amino acids. CDR3 sequence: CASSSSTEAFF. CDR3 DNA: TGTGCCAGCAGCTCTAGCACTGAAGCTTTCTTT. Supplemented by reference TRBV7-2 and TRBJ1-1, the full variable domain reads GAGVSQSPSNKVTEKGKDVELRCDPISGHTALYWYRQSLGQGLEFLIYFQGNSAPDKSGLPSDRFSAERTGGSVSTLTIQRTQQEDSAVYLCASSSSTEAFFGQGTRLTVV.

The chain combines TRBV6-5 with TRBJ2-1; 12 nucleotides align to TRBD2. This CDR3 has 14 amino acids. Germline V CDR1 and CDR2: MNHEY, SVGAGI. Losses at the gene ends were 6 bases for V and 8 bases for J; bases not matched to a gene: 5. In DNA form, the CDR3 reads TGTGCCAGCAGAACTAGCGGGAGGTCCCATGAGCAGTTCTTC. It specifies CASRTSGRSHEQFF.